The clone carrying this TCR beta chain showed up many times. The data belong to a study of blood T cells in healthy people across ages. The CDR3 has 15 amino acids. The germline gives CDR1 SNHLY, CDR2 FYNNEI. Trimming at V came to 7 bases and at J to 1 base, leaving 6 bases not matched to a gene. With a J-beta primer mix and a sample-barcoded 5' primer, a second PCR ran 7 to 11 cycles. From the 5' RACE reads, TCRdb called clonotypes with MiXCR, one entry per CDR3 protein. The sample lists more than 800,000 distinct CDR3 sequences, 25% to 35% occurring once. V usage is TRBV2 and J usage is TRBJ2-3; 9 nucleotides match TRBD2. The receptor was isolated from a woman aged 80 or over in good health. The specimen was blood. The CDR3 loop is CASNRIAGGTDTQYF. For the CDR3, the DNA is TGTGCCAGCAACCGAATAGCGGGGGGCACAGATACGCAGTATTTT.